The entry that follows covers one TCR beta chain sequence. The antigen is not known. This record comes from a study of CD8+ T cells in alopecia areata. Study in general: Tofacitinib administration to treated patients was oral, at 5 to 10 mg twice daily. The duration of tofacitinib was 6 to 18 months, with 6 months off drug afterward. Regarding the study as a whole: Clonality was higher in lesional than normal scalp, especially in alopecia totalis/universalis.

Germline V lookup: CDR1 SNHLY, CDR2 FYNNEI. The V end was cut by 5 bases, the J end by 6 bases, with 11 bases between. This CDR3 has 13 amino acids. RNA was extracted and reverse transcribed into cDNA as the sequencing template. Profiled with immunoSEQ multiplex PCR; TCRdb holds only in-frame clones, not every one. This sample has 150,000 to 180,000 clones; more than 45% occur once, and the top ten carry roughly a fifth. The receptor was isolated from a human donor with alopecia areata. Sequencing used CD8+ T cells sorted from blood, obtained at week 0. The chain has TRBV2 and TRBJ2-1, with D perhaps matching TRBD2 (6 bases). The CDR3 here is CASSPGASNEQFF. The CDR3 nucleotides read TGTGCCAGCAGTCCGGGAGCTAGCAATGAGCAGTTCTTC.